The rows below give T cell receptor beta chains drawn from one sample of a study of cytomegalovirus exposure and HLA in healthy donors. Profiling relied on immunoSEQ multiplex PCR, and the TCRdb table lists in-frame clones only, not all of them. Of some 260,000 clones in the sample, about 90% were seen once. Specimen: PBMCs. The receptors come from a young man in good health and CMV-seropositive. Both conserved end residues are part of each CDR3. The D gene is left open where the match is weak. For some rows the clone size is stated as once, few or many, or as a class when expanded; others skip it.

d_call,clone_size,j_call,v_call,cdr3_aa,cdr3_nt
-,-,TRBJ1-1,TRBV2,CASTPEGLKNTEAFF,TGTGCCAGCACGCCAGAAGGGCTAAAGAACACTGAAGCTTTCTTT
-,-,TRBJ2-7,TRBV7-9,CASSPKLGSGFYEQYF,TGTGCCAGCAGCCCTAAGTTGGGATCCGGATTCTACGAGCAGTACTTC
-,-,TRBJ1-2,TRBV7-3,CASSLRPGNYGYTF,TGTGCCAGCAGCTTACGGCCGGGGAACTATGGCTACACCTTC
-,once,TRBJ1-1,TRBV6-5,CASGAGMNTEAFF,TGTGCCAGCGGGGCAGGTATGAACACTGAAGCTTTCTTT
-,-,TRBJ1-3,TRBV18,CASSRYEGNTIYF,TGTGCCAGCTCTCGATATGAAGGAAACACCATATATTTT
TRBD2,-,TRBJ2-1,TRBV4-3,CASSLSGGSYNEQFF,TGCGCCAGCAGCCTTAGCGGGGGCTCCTACAATGAGCAGTTCTTC
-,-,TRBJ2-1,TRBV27,CARVQRGASYNEQFF,TGTGCACGAGTCCAGAGAGGGGCGTCCTACAATGAGCAGTTCTTC
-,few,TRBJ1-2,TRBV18,CASSSTVEYGYTF,TGTGCCAGCTCCTCCACTGTCGAGTATGGCTACACCTTC
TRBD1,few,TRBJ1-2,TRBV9,CASSAGQGDYGYTF,TGTGCCAGCAGCGCGGGACAGGGAGACTATGGCTACACCTTC
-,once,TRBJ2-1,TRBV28,CASSLSFGNEQFF,TGTGCCAGCAGTTTATCGTTTGGCAATGAGCAGTTCTTC
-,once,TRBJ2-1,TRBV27,CASSLSGLGQIYNEQFF,TGTGCCAGCAGTTTATCAGGCTTGGGGCAGATCTACAATGAGCAGTTCTTC
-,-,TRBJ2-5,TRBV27,CASSYSGETQYF,TGTGCCAGCAGTTACTCCGGAGAGACCCAGTACTTC
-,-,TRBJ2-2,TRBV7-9,CASSLLAVTGELFF,TGTGCCAGCAGCCTCCTTGCGGTGACCGGGGAGCTGTTTTTT
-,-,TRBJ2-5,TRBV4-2,CASSQEEYSQETQYF,TGTGCCAGCAGCCAAGAGGAGTACTCTCAAGAGACCCAGTACTTC
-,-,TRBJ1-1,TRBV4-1,CASSRTGPTNTEAFF,TGCGCCAGCAGCCGGACCGGACCAACGAACACTGAAGCTTTCTTT
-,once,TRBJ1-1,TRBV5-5,CASSLGTANTEAFF,TGTGCCAGCAGCTTGGGGACAGCAAACACTGAAGCTTTCTTT
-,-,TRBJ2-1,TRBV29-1,CSAPAGGLRINEQFF,TGCAGCGCCCCAGCCGGGGGCCTAAGGATCAATGAGCAGTTCTTC
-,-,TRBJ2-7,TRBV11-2,CASSPWGDDSVYEQYF,TGTGCCAGCAGCCCATGGGGCGATGACTCAGTCTACGAGCAGTACTTC
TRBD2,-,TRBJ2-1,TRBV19,CASRAAAGGSNEQFF,TGTGCCAGTAGAGCTGCAGCGGGAGGAAGTAATGAGCAGTTCTTC
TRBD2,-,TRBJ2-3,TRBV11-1,CASSLGTSGSIDTQYF,TGTGCCAGCAGCTTGGGGACTAGCGGGAGTATAGATACGCAGTATTTT
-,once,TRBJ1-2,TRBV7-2,CASSLWGRLEQGYTF,TGTGCCAGCAGCTTATGGGGCCGCCTTGAGCAGGGCTACACCTTC
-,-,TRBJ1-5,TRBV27,CASSLGRWDGPQHF,TGTGCCAGCAGTTTGGGCAGGTGGGACGGGCCCCAGCATTTT
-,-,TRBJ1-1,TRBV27,CASSLYPGGRTEAFF,TGTGCCAGCAGTTTATATCCCGGAGGGCGAACTGAAGCTTTCTTT
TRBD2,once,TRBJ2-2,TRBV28,CASRGLAGGLGELFF,TGTGCCAGCAGAGGACTAGCGGGAGGCCTCGGGGAGCTGTTTTTT
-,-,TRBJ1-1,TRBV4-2,CASSQPGGRVEAFF,TGTGCCAGCAGCCAACCAGGAGGGAGGGTTGAAGCTTTCTTT
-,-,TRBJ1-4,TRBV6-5,CASRPGQSTNEKLFF,TGTGCCAGCAGACCAGGACAGTCAACTAATGAAAAACTGTTTTTT